The 32 T cell receptor beta chains presented below share a single source sample, sequenced in a study of OX40 agonist ivuxolimab in advanced cancers. Repertoires were generated with immunoSEQ multiplex PCR, while TCRdb's copy carries only in-frame clones and drops some. The repertoire holds some 49,000 clones, with 60% to 80% as singletons. Source: CD4+ or CD8+ T cells sorted from blood, taken in a trial of the OX40 agonist ivuxolimab. Receptors were obtained from an adult with an advanced solid tumor such as melanoma, head and neck, liver or kidney cancer.

This clone was recorded once. This chain links TRBV6-5 with TRBJ2-2, with TRBD2 matching over 10 bases. Germline CDR1 is MNHEY and CDR2 is SVGAGI. Trimming took 3 bases from V and 6 from J; bases not matched to a gene: 4. This CDR3 is 15 amino acids long. As DNA, the CDR3 is TGTGCCAGCAGTTATCTAGCGGGGGTCGCCGGGGAGCTGTTTTTT. Protein: CASSYLAGVAGELFF.

This chain joins TRBV5-8 and TRBJ1-5; the match to TRBD1 covers 7 bases. The ends lost 6 bases at V and 9 bases at J; junction bases unmatched: 9. CDR3 length: 13 residues. The germline V gene has CDR1 SGHTS and CDR2 YDEGEE. The CDR3 region has the DNA TGTGCCAGCACCATACAGGGGCCAACGCCCCAGCATTTT. This codes for CASTIQGPTPQHF.

This chain links TRBV25-1 with TRBJ1-1; 10 nucleotides align to TRBD1. The germline V gene encodes CDR1 MGHDK and CDR2 SYGVNS. This CDR3 comprises 14 residues. V shed 8 bases and J 5 bases; nucleotides not matched to a gene: 8. The CDR3 DNA reads as TGTGCCAGCTCTAGGACAGGGGGTCGGACTGAAGCTTTCTTT. Translated: CASSRTGGRTEAFF.

The V gene is TRBV12-5, the J gene TRBJ2-1; TRBD2 might be the D (6 bases). Between the trimmed V and J ends, which lost 2 bases and 4 bases, there was a span of 21 bases. The CDR3 covers 18 residues. Per the germline V gene, CDR1 is LGHNT and CDR2 is FRNRAP. For the CDR3, the DNA is TGTGCTAGTGGTTTGATAATACGGACTCTACGGGGGTACAATGAGCAGTTCTTC. Translating gives CASGLIIRTLRGYNEQFF.

The table lists this clone with a few counts. This sequence joins TRBV30 and TRBJ1-5, with D uncertain. CDR1 and CDR2 (germline): GTSNPN, SVGIG (reference sequence). The CDR3 covers 12 residues. The germline V and J ends were trimmed by 1 base and 0 bases, with 1 base remaining between them. CDR3 sequence: CAWSDSNQPQHF. CDR3 nucleotides: TGTGCCTGGAGTGATAGCAATCAGCCCCAGCATTTT.

The chain carries TRBV27 and TRBJ2-7; 10 bases are shared with TRBD1. Germline V gene data show CDR1 as MNHEY and CDR2 as SMNVEV (reference sequence). V shed 6 bases and J 5 bases; nucleotides not matched to a gene: 7. This CDR3 has 14 residues. DNA for the CDR3: TGTGCCAGCAGACCGGGACAGGGGACGCACGAGCAGTACTTC. It specifies CASRPGQGTHEQYF.

This clone was found once. The chain uses TRBV27 and TRBJ2-7, with 7 bases lining up with TRBD2. Germline CDR1 MNHEY, CDR2 SMNVEV (reference sequence). The J segment lost 0 bases and the V segment lost 7 bases, leaving 12 bases of the junction unmatched. The CDR3 has 16 residues. CDR3 protein: CASTTLKGRGSYEQYF. CDR3 sequence (DNA): TGTGCCAGCACCACCCTGAAGGGGAGGGGCTCCTACGAGCAGTACTTC.

The chain recombines TRBV4-1 with TRBJ2-1; D may correspond to TRBD1 or TRBD2 (7 bases each). CDR3 length: 16 residues. Germline V lookup: CDR1 MGHRA, CDR2 YSYEKL. The ends were cut back, 3 bases at V and 8 bases at J, with 20 bases in the middle. The CDR3 bases are TGCGCCAGCAGCCAGGATCTAAGACAGGGAGGGGATGAGCAGTTCTTC. It encodes CASSQDLRQGGDEQFF.

The chain uses TRBV5-1 and TRBJ2-7; D uncertain. The CDR3 contains 13 residues. The germline V and J ends were trimmed by 5 bases and 2 bases, with 11 bases remaining between them. Germline V CDR1 and CDR2: SGHRS, YFSETQ. CDR3 region: CASSLRAAYEQYF. In nucleotides, the CDR3 is TGCGCCAGCAGTCTTCGGGCAGCCTACGAGCAGTACTTC.

CDR3 coding DNA: TGTGCCACCAGCAGGGGTACCGGGACTAGAGAGGAAGAGACCCAGTACTTC. Its translation: CATSRGTGTREEETQYF. This chain links TRBV15 with TRBJ2-5; 8 positions agree with TRBD2. Unmatched junction bases numbered 12, after V lost 3 bases and J lost 3 bases. Germline loops: CDR1 LNHNV, CDR2 YYDKDF (reference sequence). The CDR3 loop spans 17 amino acids.

As regards this clone: One end of the junction does not line up with germline, which may come from a read error. This rearrangement joins TRBV7-7 to TRBJ2-5, with TRBD2 matching 8 bases. CDR1 and CDR2 from the germline V gene are SSHAT and FNYEAQ (reference sequence). The CDR3 is made up of 15 amino acids. The CDR3 DNA is TGTGCCAGCAGTTTAGCGGGACGAGCGTTGGAGACCCAGTACTTC. Translated, it gives CASSLAGRALETQYF.

Concerning this clone itself: An end of the junction does not agree with germline; a read error may underlie this. The rearrangement uses TRBV6-1 and TRBJ2-2; D may be TRBD1 or TRBD2 (5 bases each). The germline gives CDR1 MNHNS, CDR2 SASEGT. The CDR3 consists of 16 residues. CDR3 sequence (DNA): TGTGCCAGCAGTGAATGGGTGGGGACGAAGACCGGGGAGCTGTTTTTT. It yields the protein CASSEWVGTKTGELFF.

The rearrangement joins TRBV19 to TRBJ1-1; TRBD1 matches 7 bases. The CDR3 sequence is 13 residues long. The germline gives CDR1 LNHDA, CDR2 SQIVND (reference sequence). The ends lost 6 bases at V and 4 bases at J; junction bases unmatched: 5. For the CDR3, the DNA is TGTGCCAGTAGAGACAGGGCCGGCACTGAAGCTTTCTTT. Amino acid sequence: CASRDRAGTEAFF.

This clone was picked up one time. The V and J genes are TRBV29-1 and TRBJ2-7; 11 bases fit TRBD2. The V segment lost 3 bases and the J segment 2 bases; nucleotides outside the gene matches: 6. The germline CDR1 and CDR2 sequences are SQVTM and ANQGSEA. This CDR3 has 15 residues. The CDR3 nucleotides read TGCAGCGTTGAGCTACTAGCGGGAGCCCCCTACGAGCAGTACTTC. Amino acids: CSVELLAGAPYEQYF.

This clone has more than one count but fewer than ten. The V and J genes are TRBV5-1 and TRBJ1-2, with a weak D call TRBD1 (5 bases). The CDR3 totals 13 residues. V lost 2 bases and J lost 7, with 12 bases in between. CDR1 is SGHRS, CDR2 YFSETQ, per germline. Written as DNA, the CDR3 is TGCGCCAGCAGCTTAGCAGGGCGTTCTGGCTACACCTTC. This gives the protein CASSLAGRSGYTF.

This clone was seen only once. J is TRBJ1-2 and V is TRBV25-1, with unresolved D. Trimming pared 3 bases from V and 4 bases from J, leaving 9 bases between. This CDR3 has 13 amino acids. CDR1 is MGHDK, CDR2 SYGVNS, per germline. The CDR3 reads CASSDWAAYGYTF. Written as DNA, the CDR3 is TGTGCCAGCAGTGATTGGGCAGCCTATGGCTACACCTTC.

The rearrangement joins TRBV7-2 to TRBJ2-5; TRBD2 agrees at 9 bases. V shed 1 base and J 3 bases; nucleotides not matched to a gene: 6. Looked up from germline, CDR1 is SGHTA and CDR2 is FQGNSA. The CDR3 is made up of 16 amino acids. The CDR3, as DNA: TGTGCCAGCAGCTTAGTGTACGCGGGAGGGGAAGAGACCCAGTACTTC. It is translated as CASSLVYAGGEETQYF.

The chain is built from TRBV7-2 and TRBJ2-1; D possibly corresponds to TRBD1 (5 bases). The CDR3 is made up of 14 amino acids. Looked up from germline, CDR1 is SGHTA and CDR2 is FQGNSA. The V gene lost 2 bases and the J gene lost 9 bases, with 14 bases spanning the gap. CDR3 loop: CASSLMGTGGEQFF. The DNA for the CDR3 is TGTGCCAGCAGCTTAATGGGTACAGGCGGTGAGCAGTTCTTC.

The DNA of the CDR3 is TGTGCCAGCACCCCCGGGACAACTAACTATGGCTACACCTTC. It is translated as CASTPGTTNYGYTF. V gene TRBV28 combines with J gene TRBJ1-2; maybe TRBD1 (6 bases). Germline values: CDR1 MDHEN, CDR2 SYDVKM. This CDR3 is built from 14 residues. Trimming took off 7 bases at V and 0 bases at J, with 12 bases between the two ends.

V is TRBV7-7 and J is TRBJ2-1, with 10 bases aligning to TRBD1. V dropped 5 bases and J dropped 9; count of bases not matched to a gene: 10. This CDR3 is 15 amino acids long. Germline V gene data show CDR1 as SSHAT and CDR2 as FNYEAQ (reference sequence). The CDR3 loop reads CASSPRDRGRSEQFF. CDR3 nucleotides: TGTGCCAGCAGCCCCCGGGACAGGGGACGTAGTGAGCAGTTCTTC.

V gene TRBV5-4 combines with J gene TRBJ1-6; 7 bases match TRBD1. The V segment lost 2 bases and the J segment 9 bases; nucleotides outside the gene matches: 8. The CDR3 has 15 amino acids. Germline V gene data show CDR1 as SGHNT and CDR2 as YYREEE (reference sequence). CDR3 in DNA: TGTGCCAGCAGCTTCCGACAGGGAACGGGTTCACCCCTCCACTTT. This sequence encodes CASSFRQGTGSPLHF.

As DNA, the CDR3 is TGTGCCAGCAGCCGGAGGACAGGGAGGGAGACAGATACGCAGTATTTT. Its translation: CASSRRTGRETDTQYF. The chain has TRBV5-4 and TRBJ2-3, with D tentatively TRBD1 (8 bases). This CDR3 has 16 residues. With 4 bases removed from V and 3 bases from J, the gap between germline ends came to 18 bases. CDR1 SGHNT and CDR2 YYREEE come from the germline V gene (reference sequence).

The chain couples TRBV15 to TRBJ2-3; perhaps TRBD2 as D (6 bases). Germline V lookup: CDR1 LNHNV, CDR2 YYDKDF (reference sequence). This CDR3 contains 14 residues. Trimming removed 4 bases from V and 2 bases from J, with 10 bases in between. CDR3 DNA sequence: TGTGCCACCAGCAAGGACTACTACACAGATACGCAGTATTTT. This translates into CATSKDYYTDTQYF.

This chain connects TRBV6-5 to TRBJ1-5; D is undetermined. The CDR3 covers 13 residues. The V and J ends lost 0 bases and 12 bases respectively, with 12 bases between them. Per the germline V gene, CDR1 is MNHEY and CDR2 is SVGAGI. The CDR3, as DNA: TGTGCCAGCAGTTACTCGTCGGGGAATCACCAGCATTTT. It codes for CASSYSSGNHQHF.

The chain links TRBV27 to TRBJ2-7; 9 bases are shared with TRBD2. V dropped 5 bases and J dropped 1; count of bases not matched to a gene: 3. The CDR3 sequence is 14 residues long. Germline V gene data show CDR1 as MNHEY and CDR2 as SMNVEV (reference sequence). CDR3 DNA sequence: TGTGCCAGCAGTCCCACTAGCGGGTCCTACGAGCAGTACTTC. Translation: CASSPTSGSYEQYF.

On this clone: Its ends do not fully match the called genes, so a read error is possible. J is TRBJ2-1 and V is TRBV30; 12 positions agree with TRBD1. Germline values: CDR1 GTSNPN, CDR2 SVGIG (reference sequence). The CDR3 is made up of 20 amino acids. The chain's CDR3 is CAWRPGRDRGLFGRGYGGLF. Here the CDR3 DNA reads TGTGCCTGGAGACCAGGCCGGGACAGGGGGCTTTTTGGTCGAGGTTATGGTGGGCTCTTC.

The rearrangement uses TRBV6-5 and TRBJ2-1, with 10 bases aligning to TRBD2. This CDR3 comprises 15 residues. Germline V gene data show CDR1 as MNHEY and CDR2 as SVGAGI. J gave up 3 bases and V 4 bases, and 3 bases lay outside the gene matches. The CDR3 is CASSSPSGSYNEQFF. The CDR3 DNA reads as TGTGCCAGCAGTTCCCCTAGCGGGAGCTACAATGAGCAGTTCTTC.

The genes are TRBV4-3 and TRBJ2-5; 12 bases fit TRBD2. The germline CDR1 and CDR2 sequences are LGHNA and YSLEER. This CDR3 is built from 17 residues. Trimming took 1 base from V and 5 from J; bases not matched to a gene: 8. The CDR3 sequence is CASSQAASGRAGETQYF. CDR3 nucleotide sequence: TGCGCCAGCAGCCAAGCGGCTAGCGGGAGGGCCGGGGAGACCCAGTACTTC.

This chain connects TRBV7-2 to TRBJ1-3; D is ambiguous. V was clipped by 1 base and J by 4 bases, with 14 bases between them. Germline V gene data show CDR1 as SGHTA and CDR2 as FQGNSA. The CDR3 length is 16 residues. CDR3 protein: CASSLGPAGGGNTIYF. The CDR3 bases are TGTGCCAGCAGCTTAGGTCCTGCCGGAGGGGGAAACACCATATATTTT.

The J gene is TRBJ1-4, the V gene TRBV14; no clear D gene. V was shortened by 2 bases and J by 10 bases, with 11 bases between the two germline ends. This CDR3 is built from 13 residues. Looked up from germline, CDR1 is SGHDN and CDR2 is FVKESK. CDR3 loop: CASSQSGVRKLFF. Here the CDR3 DNA reads TGTGCCAGCAGCCAAAGTGGTGTCCGAAAACTGTTTTTT.

The V gene is TRBV4-2, the J gene TRBJ2-3, with 7 bases identical to TRBD2. The germline CDR1 and CDR2 sequences are LGHNA and YNFKEQ. V was clipped by 1 base and J by 0 bases; unmatched bases: 10. The CDR3 runs to 18 residues. CDR3 bases: TGTGCCAGCAGCCAAGTCTCTAGCGGCCTGACTAGCACAGATACGCAGTATTTT. This encodes CASSQVSSGLTSTDTQYF.

The rearrangement uses TRBV14 and TRBJ1-1, with D possibly TRBD1 on 5 matching bases. The CDR3 sequence is 16 residues long. Per the germline V gene, CDR1 is SGHDN and CDR2 is FVKESK. Trimming pared 7 bases from V and 1 base from J, leaving 19 bases between. This CDR3 is CASNPGPGKGNTEAFF. The CDR3 nucleotides read TGTGCCAGCAACCCGGGACCAGGGAAGGGGAACACTGAAGCTTTCTTT.